The 9 T cell receptor beta chains below were found in one sample sequenced in a study of blood T cell repertoires in COVID-19. The method was immunoSEQ multiplex PCR; TCRdb's version includes in-frame clones alone and lacks a portion of them. Found here are some 380,000 clones, about 90% of them singletons; the top ten hold about 6.8%. Sequencing was carried out using peripheral blood. The receptors here all came from a man aged 18 to 30 with active or convalescent COVID-19.

The genes are TRBV7-2 and TRBJ2-3; TRBD1 might be the D (6 bases). The CDR3 is made up of 15 amino acids. The V gene's germline CDR1 is SGHTA and CDR2 FQGNSA. Trimming shortened V by 3 bases and J by 3 bases, and 13 bases separated the two germline ends. CDR3 sequence (DNA): TGTGCCAGCAGCTTGCAAAAAAGGGGGACAGATACGCAGTATTTT. Translated, it gives CASSLQKRGTDTQYF.

This chain uses TRBV3-1 (or the pseudogene TRBV3-2) with TRBJ2-5, with 15 bases identical to TRBD2. The ends lost 6 bases at V and 5 bases at J; junction bases unmatched: 10. This CDR3 spans 17 amino acids. Germline V CDR1 and CDR2: LGHDT, YNNKEL (reference sequence). The CDR3 sequence is CASSPGTSGGRRETQYF. The CDR3 DNA is TGTGCCAGCAGTCCCGGGACTAGCGGGGGGCGCCGGGAGACCCAGTACTTC.

The CDR3 DNA reads TGTGCCAGCTCACCACTCTCCGCAGGGGCGAACACTGAAGCTTTCTTT. It translates to CASSPLSAGANTEAFF. The chain carries TRBV18 and TRBJ1-1, with D perhaps TRBD1 (6 bases). The CDR3 is 16 residues long. The germline V and J ends were trimmed by 1 base and 1 base, with 13 bases remaining between them. The V gene's germline CDR1 is KGHSH and CDR2 LQKENI.

The rearrangement joins TRBV18 to TRBJ2-4; TRBD2 might be the D (7 bases). V was trimmed by 4 bases and J by 6 bases, leaving 10 bases between them. Germline lookup yields CDR1 KGHSH and CDR2 LQKENI. The CDR3 has 13 amino acids. CDR3 coding DNA: TGTGCCAGCTCACGCGGGGGCATAAACATTCAGTACTTC. Its translation: CASSRGGINIQYF.

Written as DNA, the CDR3 is TGTGCCAGCAGTCCGGGGGGCAATGAGCAGTTCTTC. This encodes CASSPGGNEQFF. The genes are TRBV9 and TRBJ2-1; 7 nucleotides line up with TRBD2. The CDR3 is 12 amino acids. V trimming: 5 bases; J trimming: 6 bases; junction bases outside the gene matches: 2. The germline CDR1 and CDR2 sequences are SGDLS and YYNGEE.

The rearrangement uses TRBV12-3 or TRBV12-4 and TRBJ1-2, with TRBD1 matching 7 bases. This CDR3 has 13 residues. The CDR3 sequence is CIKSRAGGFGYTF. CDR3 coding DNA: TGTATAAAAAGTCGGGCAGGGGGGTTTGGCTACACCTTC.

The rearrangement links TRBV28 to TRBJ2-7, with D perhaps TRBD1 (5 bases). The V and J ends lost 1 base and 3 bases respectively, with 10 bases between them. This CDR3 contains 14 residues. CDR1 and CDR2 (germline): MDHEN, SYDVKM. The CDR3 is CASSLYLGDYEQYF. CDR3 coding DNA: TGTGCCAGCAGTTTATACCTAGGGGACTACGAGCAGTACTTC. Full variable domain (remainder filled in from reference TRBV28 and TRBJ2-7): DVKVTQSSRYLVKRTGEKVFLECVQDMDHENMFWYRQDPGLGLRLIYFSYDVKMKEKGDIPEGYSVSREKKERFSLILESASTNQTSMYLCASSLYLGDYEQYFGPGTRLTVT.

The rearrangement joins TRBV28 to TRBJ2-7; TRBD1 is a possible D gene (6 bases). Germline CDR1 MDHEN, CDR2 SYDVKM. The CDR3 totals 13 residues. Trimming took off 5 bases at V and 2 bases at J, with 10 bases between the two ends. The CDR3 loop reads CASSGDTTYEQYF. CDR3 bases: TGTGCCAGCAGTGGGGACACCACCTACGAGCAGTACTTC.

The chain combines TRBV5-1 with TRBJ2-7, with 10 bases lining up with TRBD2. V was clipped by 0 bases and J by 3 bases; unmatched bases: 3. The germline V gene has CDR1 SGHRS and CDR2 YFSETQ. The CDR3 is made up of 15 amino acids. The CDR3: CASSLGGLAFYEQYF. CDR3 bases: TGCGCCAGCAGCTTGGGGGGACTAGCGTTCTACGAGCAGTACTTC.